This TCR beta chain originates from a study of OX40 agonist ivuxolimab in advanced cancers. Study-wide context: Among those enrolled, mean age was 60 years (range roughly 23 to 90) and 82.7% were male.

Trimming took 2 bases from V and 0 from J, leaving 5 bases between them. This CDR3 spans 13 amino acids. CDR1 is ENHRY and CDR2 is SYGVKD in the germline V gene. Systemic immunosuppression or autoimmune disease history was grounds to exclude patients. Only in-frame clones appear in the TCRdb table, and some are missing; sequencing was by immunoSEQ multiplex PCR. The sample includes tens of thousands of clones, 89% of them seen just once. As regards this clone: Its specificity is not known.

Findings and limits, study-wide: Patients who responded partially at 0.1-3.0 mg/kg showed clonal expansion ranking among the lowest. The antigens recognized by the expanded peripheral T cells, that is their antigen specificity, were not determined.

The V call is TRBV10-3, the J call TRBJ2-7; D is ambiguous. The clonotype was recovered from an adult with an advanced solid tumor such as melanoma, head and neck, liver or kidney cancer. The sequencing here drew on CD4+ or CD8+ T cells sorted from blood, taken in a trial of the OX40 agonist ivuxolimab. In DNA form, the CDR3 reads TGTGCCATCAGTGAGAACGGCTCCTACGAGCAGTACTTC. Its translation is CAISENGSYEQYF.